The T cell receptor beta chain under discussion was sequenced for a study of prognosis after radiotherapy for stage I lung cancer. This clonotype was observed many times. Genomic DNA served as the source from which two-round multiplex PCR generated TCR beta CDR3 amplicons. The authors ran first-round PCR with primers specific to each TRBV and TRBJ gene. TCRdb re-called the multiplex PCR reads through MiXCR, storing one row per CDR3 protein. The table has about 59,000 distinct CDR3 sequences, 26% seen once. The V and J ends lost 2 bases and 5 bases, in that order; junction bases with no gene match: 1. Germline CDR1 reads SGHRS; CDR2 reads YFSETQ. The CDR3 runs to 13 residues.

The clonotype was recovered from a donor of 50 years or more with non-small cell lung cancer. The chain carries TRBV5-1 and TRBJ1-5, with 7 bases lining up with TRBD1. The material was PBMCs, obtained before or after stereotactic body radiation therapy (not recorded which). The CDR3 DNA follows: TGCGCCAGCAGCTTTCAGGGGGATCAGCCCCAGCATTTT. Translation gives CASSFQGDQPQHF.